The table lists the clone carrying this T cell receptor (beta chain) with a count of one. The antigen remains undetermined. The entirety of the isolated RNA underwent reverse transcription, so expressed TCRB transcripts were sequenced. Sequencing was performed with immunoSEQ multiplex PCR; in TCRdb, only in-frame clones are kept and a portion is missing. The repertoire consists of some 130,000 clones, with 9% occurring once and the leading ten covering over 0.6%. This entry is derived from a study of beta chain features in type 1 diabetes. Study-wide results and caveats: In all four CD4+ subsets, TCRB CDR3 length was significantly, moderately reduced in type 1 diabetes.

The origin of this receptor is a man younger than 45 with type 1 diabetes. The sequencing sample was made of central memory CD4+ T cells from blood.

CDR3 residues: CASSPWGPEKLFF. The CDR3 coding sequence is TGTGCCAGCAGCCCCTGGGGCCCTGAAAAACTGTTTTTT. This chain connects TRBV7-9 to TRBJ1-4; D may be TRBD1 (5 bases). Between the trimmed V and J ends, which lost 5 bases and 7 bases, there was a span of 11 bases. The CDR3 covers 13 residues. CDR1 and CDR2 from the germline V gene are SEHNR and FQNEAQ (reference sequence).